These T cell receptor beta chains were read from a single sample in a study of T-cell memory formation after mild COVID-19. TCRdb re-called the 5' RACE reads through MiXCR, storing one row per CDR3 protein. The sample includes under 150,000 distinct CDR3 sequences, roughly 20% of them seen just once. The specimen was PBMCs or a T cell subset sorted from them (not recorded which). These receptors were taken from a man aged 18-30 years who had mild COVID-19 (a few samples of this study predate the infection). Cell type and time point are not known. The CDR3 runs from the conserved cysteine through the conserved F or W. Each record gives: J gene, D gene, clone size, V gene, CDR3 DNA, CDR3 protein. The D gene is left open where the match is weak. Only part of the rows carry a size: once, few, many, or a class if the clone is expanded.

>TRBJ2-5|.|many|TRBV5-1
TGCGCCAGCAGCTTCGGGCGTCGGGGGTTTCAAGAGACCCAGTACTTC
CASSFGRRGFQETQYF
>TRBJ1-3|.|.|TRBV19
TGTGCCAGTACCTCCGTGGGACAAGGATTTGGAAACACCATATATTTT
CASTSVGQGFGNTIYF
>TRBJ2-3|.|.|TRBV5-1
TGCGCCAGCAGCTCAGGGACATCCCTTAGCACAGATACGCAGTATTTT
CASSSGTSLSTDTQYF
>TRBJ2-1|TRBD2|.|TRBV7-8
TGTGCCAGCAGCGGGAGGGTGGGGGGCTCCTACAATGAGCAGTTCTTC
CASSGRVGGSYNEQFF
>TRBJ1-1|.|few|TRBV5-1
TGCGCCAGCAGCGCGGACAGACTGAACACTGAAGCTTTCTTT
CASSADRLNTEAFF
>TRBJ2-5|TRBD2|few|TRBV6-2/TRBV6-3
TGTGCCAGCAGTTTCGGGACTAGAACGGAGACCCAGTACTTC
CASSFGTRTETQYF
>TRBJ2-3|TRBD1|.|TRBV9
TGTGCCAGCAGCGTAGAACAGGGGATCGCAGATACGCAGTATTTT
CASSVEQGIADTQYF
>TRBJ2-5|TRBD2|few|TRBV4-2
TGTGCCAGCAGCCAAGAGAGCGGGGGTGGACAAGAGACCCAGTACTTC
CASSQESGGGQETQYF
>TRBJ1-1|.|few|TRBV7-9
TGTGCCAGCAGCGATTGGTCGGACAGTGAAGCTTTCTTT
CASSDWSDSEAFF
>TRBJ2-5|TRBD1|.|TRBV7-8
TGTGCCAGCAGCTTAGCAGGGGGCCAGGGGGCTGAGACCCAGTACTTC
CASSLAGGQGAETQYF
>TRBJ1-1|.|.|TRBV5-1
TGCGCCAGCAGCGGCTGGGGCACTGAAGCTTTCTTT
CASSGWGTEAFF
>TRBJ1-2|.|.|TRBV12-3/TRBV12-4
TGTGCCAGCAGTTCTCTAGGGGAATGGACTAACTATGGCTACACCTTC
CASSSLGEWTNYGYTF
>TRBJ2-5|.|.|TRBV6-2/TRBV6-3
TGTGCCAGCAGCGCCTTGGGACGGAACCAAGAGACCCAGTACTTC
CASSALGRNQETQYF
>TRBJ2-3|TRBD2|few|TRBV7-6
TGTGCCAGCAGCTTAGCTAGCGGGATCCCCTTCACAGATACGCAGTATTTT
CASSLASGIPFTDTQYF
>TRBJ2-1|TRBD2|few|TRBV6-5
TGTGCCAGCAGTTTCGGGACTAGCGGTTCCTACAATGAGCAGTTCTTC
CASSFGTSGSYNEQFF
>TRBJ2-7|.|.|TRBV7-8
TGTGCCAGCAGCTTACCAGGGGCAAACGAGCAGTACTTC
CASSLPGANEQYF
>TRBJ1-1|.|few|TRBV19
TGTGCCAGTAGTACCCAGGGTTCGGTCGCTGAAGCTTTCTTT
CASSTQGSVAEAFF
>TRBJ2-5|TRBD2|.|TRBV25-1
TGTGCCAGCAGTCGGCAGCGGGGGGGGGAGGCCCAGTACTTC
CASSRQRGGEAQYF
>TRBJ2-3|TRBD2|many|TRBV12-3/TRBV12-4
TGTGCCAGCAGTCCCGGACTAGCGACAGATACGCAGTATTTT
CASSPGLATDTQYF
>TRBJ1-2|TRBD1|few|TRBV29-1
TGCAGCGTCCTACAGGGGTCCCGGGGCTACACCTTC
CSVLQGSRGYTF